This T cell receptor beta chain comes out of a study of blood T cell repertoires in COVID-19. The V and J ends lost 5 bases and 2 bases, in that order; junction bases with no gene match: 6. CDR1 LNHDA and CDR2 SQIVND come from the germline V gene (reference sequence). CDR3 size: 14 residues. The assay was immunoSEQ multiplex PCR, and TCRdb's table has in-frame clones only and misses some. Counted here are fewer than 300,000 clones, approximately 90% occurring once; the ten biggest clones make up approximately 6%. The sequenced sample was peripheral blood. The J gene is TRBJ2-7, the V gene TRBV19; 7 positions match TRBD1. The sequence came from a woman in her forties or fifties with COVID-19, enrolled during active disease. The CDR3 DNA follows: TGTGCCAGTAGTTCTTGGGACAGAGCCTACGAGCAGTACTTC. This encodes CASSSWDRAYEQYF.